What follows are 20 T cell receptor beta chains derived from one specimen sequenced in a study of blood T cell repertoires in COVID-19. Produced via immunoSEQ multiplex PCR; TCRdb's table is partial and in-frame only. The sample shows 150,000 to 200,000 clones, roughly four fifths of them seen only once. Sequencing used peripheral blood. Every receptor here comes from a woman aged 70-85 years with COVID-19, enrolled during active disease.

V is TRBV28 and J is TRBJ2-7, with unresolved D. The CDR3 has 10 residues. The ends were cut back, 10 bases at V and 5 bases at J, with 9 bases in the middle. Germline V CDR1 and CDR2: MDHEN, SYDVKM. The CDR3 DNA is TGTGCCATCGGGTCCCACGAGCAGTACTTC. This codes for CAIGSHEQYF.

The chain uses TRBV7-9 and TRBJ2-7; TRBD2 might be the D (7 bases). Germline CDR1 and CDR2: SEHNR and FQNEAQ (reference sequence). This CDR3 region has 15 residues. V lost 3 bases and J lost 5, with 17 bases in between. In DNA form, the CDR3 reads TGTGCCAGCAGCTTGACAGGTTCCGGGGGGAACGAGCAGTACTTC. Translated: CASSLTGSGGNEQYF. Using reference TRBV7-9 and TRBJ2-7 for the parts outside the CDR3, the full variable domain is DTGVSQNPRHKITKRGQNVTFRCDPISEHNRLYWYRQTLGQGPEFLTYFQNEAQLEKSRLLSDRFSAERPKGSFSTLEIQRTEQGDSAMYLCASSLTGSGGNEQYFGPGTRLTVT.

The count of this clone is one. The sample carries other DNA sequences with the same CDR3. The rearrangement joins TRBV14 to TRBJ1-2; no clear D. From germline, CDR1 is SGHDN and CDR2 FVKESK. V lost 4 bases and J lost 4, with 7 bases in between. The CDR3 consists of 12 residues. The chain's CDR3 is CASSPSSYGYTF. The CDR3 bases are TGTGCCAGCAGCCCCTCGTCCTATGGCTACACCTTC.

The CDR3 DNA reads as TGTGCCAGTAGTGGCCGCACGACTAGCGGGGGCACAGATACGCAGTATTTT. Translation: CASSGRTTSGGTDTQYF. This rearrangement joins TRBV19 to TRBJ2-3, with 11 bases that match TRBD2. J gave up 1 base and V 5 bases, and 8 bases lay outside the gene matches. Germline V gives CDR1 LNHDA, CDR2 SQIVND (reference sequence). This CDR3 comprises 17 residues. Combining the CDR3 with reference TRBV19 and TRBJ2-3 gives the whole variable domain DGGITQSPKYLFRKEGQNVTLSCEQNLNHDAMYWYRQDPGQGLRLIYYSQIVNDFQKGDIAEGYSVSREKKESFPLTVTSAQKNPTAFYLCASSGRTTSGGTDTQYFGPGTRLTVL.

This clone has a handful of counts. The chain employs TRBV6-5 and TRBJ1-2, with D unresolved. Germline CDR1 is MNHEY and CDR2 is SVGAGI. CDR3 length: 14 amino acids. V was clipped by 0 bases and J by 2 bases, with 7 bases between them. CDR3 sequence (DNA): TGTGCCAGCAGTTACTCTCGGCGGAACTATGGCTACACCTTC. As protein: CASSYSRRNYGYTF.

The chain has TRBV2 and TRBJ1-3, with D unresolved. Trimming left V 8 bases short and J 0 bases short, with 14 bases between. The CDR3 contains 15 residues. Germline V CDR1 and CDR2: SNHLY, FYNNEI. The CDR3, as DNA: TGTGCCAGCGCTACAGTGGCCCCCTCTGGAAACACCATATATTTT. Its protein is CASATVAPSGNTIYF. Full variable domain (rest looked up from reference TRBV2 and TRBJ1-3): EPEVTQTPSHQVTQMGQEVILRCVPISNHLYFYWYRQILGQKVEFLVSFYNNEISEKSEIFDDQFSVERPDGSNFTLKIRSTKLEDSAMYFCASATVAPSGNTIYFGEGSWLTVV.

The genes are TRBV6-5 and TRBJ1-2, with 8 bases lining up with TRBD1. V gave up 6 bases and J gave up 4 bases; unmatched junction bases: 4. Per germline, CDR1 MNHEY and CDR2 SVGAGI. CDR3 length: 13 residues. The chain's CDR3 is CASRTDRGYGYTF. CDR3 nucleotides: TGTGCCAGCAGAACAGACAGGGGCTATGGCTACACCTTC.

This rearrangement joins TRBV7-3 to TRBJ2-1, with 11 bases lining up with TRBD2. Per the germline V gene, CDR1 is SGHTA and CDR2 is FQGTGA. There are 14 residues in the CDR3. V lost 2 bases to trimming and J lost 8 bases; unmatched junction nucleotides: 2. The CDR3 bases are TGTGCCAGCAGCTTAGAACTAGCGGGGGATGAGCAGTTCTTC. Translated, it gives CASSLELAGDEQFF. Filled out from reference TRBV7-3 and TRBJ2-1, the complete variable domain reads GAGVSQTPSNKVTEKGKYVELRCDPISGHTALYWYRQSLGQGPEFLIYFQGTGAADDSGLPNDRFFAVRPEGSVSTLKIQRTERGDSAVYLCASSLELAGDEQFFGPGTRLTVL.

This clone was recorded once. The chain's CDR3 is CASSLGQGGVETQYF. CDR3 nucleotide sequence: TGTGCCAGCAGTCTGGGACAGGGAGGTGTGGAGACCCAGTACTTC. The V gene is TRBV27, the J gene TRBJ2-5; the match to TRBD1 covers 9 bases. The germline CDR1 and CDR2 sequences are MNHEY and SMNVEV (reference sequence). There are 15 residues in the CDR3. After removal of 5 bases from V and 5 bases from J, the junction contained 9 bases not matched to a gene.

This chain joins TRBV24-1 and TRBJ2-5, with 9 bases fitting TRBD2. V was pared by 10 bases and J by 5 bases, with 7 bases of the junction left unmatched. Looked up from germline, CDR1 is KGHDR and CDR2 is SFDVKD. This CDR3 contains 13 residues. CDR3 sequence (DNA): TGTGCCACGGAGGGACTAGCTGGGGAGACCCAGTACTTC. Translated, it gives CATEGLAGETQYF.

This clone appeared once. The rearrangement joins TRBV28 to TRBJ2-5, with D unclear. Trimming shortened V by 3 bases and J by 1 base, and 15 bases separated the two germline ends. Germline values: CDR1 MDHEN, CDR2 SYDVKM. The CDR3 extends over 16 amino acids. This chain's CDR3 is CASSFFSVYAQETQYF. CDR3 DNA: TGTGCCAGCAGTTTTTTTTCGGTCTATGCCCAAGAGACCCAGTACTTC.

The chain combines TRBV7-6 with TRBJ1-3; TRBD1 might be the D (6 bases). Germline-derived CDR1 and CDR2 are SGHVS and FNYEAQ. Trimming stripped 5 bases from V and 7 bases from J, with 18 bases between. This CDR3 has 15 residues. Here the CDR3 reads CASSNTASGANTIYF. CDR3 nucleotide sequence: TGTGCCAGCAGCAATACGGCGTCAGGGGCGAACACCATATATTTT. The complete variable domain, with remaining parts taken from reference TRBV7-6 and TRBJ1-3, reads GAGVSQSPRYKVTKRGQDVALRCDPISGHVSLYWYRQALGQGPEFLTYFNYEAQQDKSGLPNDRFSAERPEGSISTLTIQRTEQRDSAMYRCASSNTASGANTIYFGEGSWLTVV.

This clone came up once. The chain employs TRBV19 and TRBJ2-2; TRBD2 is a possible D gene (5 bases). This CDR3 has 15 amino acids. Germline values: CDR1 LNHDA, CDR2 SQIVND (reference sequence). Deletions cut 6 bases from V and 0 bases from J, with 11 bases between. CDR3 sequence reads: CASREYGANTGELFF. CDR3 sequence (DNA): TGTGCCAGTAGGGAATACGGGGCGAACACCGGGGAGCTGTTTTTT.

This clone has just one count. The chain has TRBV29-1 and TRBJ2-5; possible D gene TRBD2, 6 bases. The V gene lost 3 bases and the J gene lost 2 bases, with 7 bases spanning the gap. The germline gives CDR1 SQVTM, CDR2 ANQGSEA. The CDR3 runs to 12 residues. The CDR3 is CSVDAGQETQYF. For the CDR3, the DNA is TGCAGCGTTGACGCGGGGCAAGAGACCCAGTACTTC.

The chain combines TRBV7-3 with TRBJ2-3; TRBD2 agrees at 14 bases. The ends lost 4 bases at V and 4 bases at J; junction bases unmatched: 10. Germline CDR1 is SGHTA and CDR2 is FQGTGA. This CDR3 region has 18 residues. CDR3 region: CASSSQGTSGSRADTQYF. In DNA, the CDR3 is TGTGCCAGCAGCTCCCAGGGGACTAGCGGGAGTAGGGCAGATACGCAGTATTTT.

The chain has TRBV2 and TRBJ2-2; the D gene is possibly TRBD2 (6 bases). With 9 bases removed from V and 5 bases from J, the gap between germline ends came to 19 bases. The CDR3 extends over 15 amino acids. Germline V gene lookup returns CDR1 SNHLY and CDR2 FYNNEI. CDR3 amino acids: CASKVGGTQTGELFF. CDR3 in DNA: TGTGCCAGTAAGGTCGGCGGGACCCAAACCGGGGAGCTGTTTTTT.

The V gene is TRBV2, the J gene TRBJ2-3; 12 nucleotides agree with TRBD2. The V and J ends lost 6 bases and 3 bases, in that order; junction bases with no gene match: 1. The germline V gene has CDR1 SNHLY and CDR2 FYNNEI. The CDR3 extends over 14 amino acids. The CDR3 nucleotides read TGTGCCAGCAGAACTAGCGGGGGGACAGATACGCAGTATTTT. Protein: CASRTSGGTDTQYF.

This clone appeared once. CDR3 DNA: TGTGCCAGCAGCTCGGAGGTGAAGGCAGCTTATAATTCACCCCTCCACTTT. Translated: CASSSEVKAAYNSPLHF. The chain carries TRBV5-5 and TRBJ1-6; D is uncertain. The CDR3 has 17 amino acids. V gave up 3 bases and J gave up 4 bases, with 17 bases separating them. CDR1 is SGHKS and CDR2 is YYEKEE in the germline V gene (reference sequence). Drawing the rest from reference TRBV5-5 and TRBJ1-6, the complete variable domain is DAGVTQSPTHLIKTRGQQVTLRCSPISGHKSVSWYQQVLGQGPQFIFQYYEKEERGRGNFPDRFSARQFPNYSSELNVNALLLGDSALYLCASSSEVKAAYNSPLHFGNGTRLTVT.

The chain employs TRBV7-2 and TRBJ2-7; 8 nucleotides match TRBD2. CDR3 length equals 14 residues. The V gene end was trimmed by 5 bases and the J gene end by 3 bases; junction bases not matched to a gene: 6. Germline assignment: CDR1 SGHTA and CDR2 FQGNSA. The CDR3 region is CASSIAGLVYEQYF. The CDR3 DNA follows: TGTGCCAGCAGCATTGCGGGACTAGTCTACGAGCAGTACTTC.

The rearrangement uses TRBV7-9 and TRBJ2-3, with unresolved D. The CDR3 covers 12 residues. Deletions cut 6 bases from V and 4 bases from J, with 8 bases between. Germline CDR1 SEHNR, CDR2 FQNEAQ (reference sequence). The CDR3 region has the DNA TGTGCCAGCAGTCCCGCGCCAGATACGCAGTATTTT. Its translation is CASSPAPDTQYF.